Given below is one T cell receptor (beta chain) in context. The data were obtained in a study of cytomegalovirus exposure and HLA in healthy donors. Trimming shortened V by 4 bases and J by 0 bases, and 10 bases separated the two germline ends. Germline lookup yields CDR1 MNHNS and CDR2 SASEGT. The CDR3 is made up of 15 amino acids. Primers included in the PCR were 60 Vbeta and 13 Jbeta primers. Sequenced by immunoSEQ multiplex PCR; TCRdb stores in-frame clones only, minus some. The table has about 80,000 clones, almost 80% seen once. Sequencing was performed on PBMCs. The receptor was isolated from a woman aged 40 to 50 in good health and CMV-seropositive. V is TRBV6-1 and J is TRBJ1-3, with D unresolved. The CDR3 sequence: CASSAQKSSGNTIYF. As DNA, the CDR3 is TGTGCCAGCAGTGCCCAGAAGTCCTCTGGAAACACCATATATTTT.